A selection of T cell receptor beta chains follows, all from one sample in a study of CD8 T cells in ankylosing spondylitis. TCRdb independently ran MiXCR on the 5' RACE reads; one entry per CDR3 protein. Among 85,000 to 100,000 distinct CDR3 sequences listed, roughly 8.3% were seen once. The material sequenced was blood, either unsorted or a sorted T cell fraction (not recorded which). All receptors come from a male donor with ankylosing spondylitis or in good health (not recorded which). Each CDR3 is given with its conserved first and last residue. D genes are given only for firm matches. Some rows have no size entry. The others give once, few or many, or a class for an expanded clone.

V gene	J gene	clone size	D gene	CDR3 length	CDR3 DNA	CDR3 protein
TRBV4-3	TRBJ2-7	many	TRBD1	17	TGCGCCAGCAGCCAAGTCGGAACAGGGGACATCTCCTACGAGCAGTACTTC	CASSQVGTGDISYEQYF
TRBV20-1	TRBJ1-1	many	.	14	TGCAGTGCTAGTCAACCACGGGGTTACACTGAAGCTTTCTTT	CSASQPRGYTEAFF
TRBV10-3	TRBJ2-7	.	TRBD2	14	TGTGCCATCAGTGAGCTAGCGGGGTCCTACGAGCAGTACTTC	CAISELAGSYEQYF
TRBV7-2	TRBJ1-4	many	.	14	TGTGCCAGCAGCTTAATTGCCGGGGGTGAAAAACTGTTTTTT	CASSLIAGGEKLFF
TRBV14	TRBJ2-7	many	.	15	TGTGCCAGCAGCCTATCGGGACGGAGCCTCTACGAGCAGTACTTC	CASSLSGRSLYEQYF
TRBV7-9	TRBJ2-1	.	TRBD2	17	TGTGCCAGCAGCTTCCTTTTAGCGGGGGGTAGAGGGAATGAGCAGTTCTTC	CASSFLLAGGRGNEQFF
TRBV30	TRBJ2-7	.	.	15	TGTGCCTGGAGTGTCCCCGTGACTGGTCCTTACGAGCAGTACTTC	CAWSVPVTGPYEQYF
TRBV6-2/TRBV6-3	TRBJ1-1	few	TRBD1	16	TGTGCCAGCAGGACCCCCGAAGGGACAGACTTGAAAGGGGCTTTCTTT	CASRTPEGTDLKGAFF
TRBV11-2	TRBJ2-7	many	.	18	TGTGCCAGCAGCTTAGATAATTTTGCCAGGCCATACACCTACGAGCAGTACTTC	CASSLDNFARPYTYEQYF
TRBV2	TRBJ2-5	many	.	15	TGTGCCAGTCTCCCAGGGAGAGACGGACCCGAGACCCAGTACTTC	CASLPGRDGPETQYF
TRBV29-1	TRBJ2-6	many	.	14	TGCAGCGTTGGGACCTCCTCTGGGGCCAACGTCCTGACTTTC	CSVGTSSGANVLTF
TRBV5-1	TRBJ2-4	many	.	14	TGCGCCAGCAGCTTGTCGGGCCAGCTGGACATTCAGTACTTC	CASSLSGQLDIQYF
TRBV3-1	TRBJ2-1	few	.	13	TGTGCCAGCAGCCGGTTTCGGGACAATGAGCAGTTCTTC	CASSRFRDNEQFF
TRBV2	TRBJ2-2	many	.	13	TGTGCCAGCAGCACTAGCCATACCGGGGAGCTGTTTTTT	CASSTSHTGELFF
TRBV12-3/TRBV12-4	TRBJ2-5	many	.	13	TGTGCCAGCAGCCCCGGGGGGCTGGAGACCCAGTACTTC	CASSPGGLETQYF
TRBV4-3	TRBJ2-1	.	.	14	TGCGCCAGCAGCCAAGCGGCCTCTCTGGGTGAGCAGTTCTTC	CASSQAASLGEQFF
TRBV11-1	TRBJ2-3	many	TRBD2	17	TGTGCCAGCAGCTTCCCGGGACTAGCGGGGGCCACAGATACGCAGTATTTT	CASSFPGLAGATDTQYF
TRBV11-1	TRBJ2-6	.	TRBD1	18	TGTGCCAGCAGCCAACCGGGACAGGCATTTTCTGGGGCCAACGTCCTGACTTTC	CASSQPGQAFSGANVLTF
TRBV12-3/TRBV12-4	TRBJ1-3	many	.	15	TGTGCCAGCAGTCCTGGACGGGGGGCTGGAAACACCATATATTTT	CASSPGRGAGNTIYF
TRBV5-1	TRBJ2-2	.	.	14	TGCGCCAGCAGCTTGGTACGGAACACCGGGGAGCTGTTTTTT	CASSLVRNTGELFF
TRBV19	TRBJ1-2	many	.	13	TGTGCCAGTAGTCCTCAAGGGAACTATGGCTACACCTTC	CASSPQGNYGYTF
TRBV6-5	TRBJ2-7	many	.	14	TGTGCCAGCAGTTACGGAAAGGGTTGGTACGAGCAGTACTTC	CASSYGKGWYEQYF
TRBV12-3/TRBV12-4	TRBJ2-5	many	.	13	TGTGCCAGCAGTTTTACCGTTGGAGAGACCCAGTACTTC	CASSFTVGETQYF
TRBV14	TRBJ2-1	.	.	14	TGTGCCAGCTCGCTAGCCCGGTCGCCCAATGAGCAGTTCTTC	CASSLARSPNEQFF
TRBV7-9	TRBJ2-1	many	TRBD1	13	TGTGCCAGCAAGGGACAGGGGTACAATGAGCAGTTCTTC	CASKGQGYNEQFF
TRBV6-5	TRBJ2-5	many	.	13	TGTGCCAGCAGTTACGCTGGGATCGAGACCCAGTACTTC	CASSYAGIETQYF
TRBV7-2	TRBJ1-1	many	.	13	TGTGCCAGCAGCTTTTACAGGGTCACTGAAGCTTTCTTT	CASSFYRVTEAFF
TRBV30	TRBJ2-1	once	TRBD2	15	TGTGCCTGGAGTGATGGACTAGCGGGAGGGCGCGGACAGTTCTTC	CAWSDGLAGGRGQFF
TRBV18	TRBJ2-1	many	.	15	TGTGCCAGCTCCCCGCCCAGGGGTCACTACAATGAGCAGTTCTTC	CASSPPRGHYNEQFF
TRBV5-1	TRBJ2-1	.	.	13	TGCGCCAGCAGCTTGGGATTGTCCAATGAGCAGTTCTTC	CASSLGLSNEQFF
TRBV7-8	TRBJ2-6	many	TRBD1	18	TGTGCCAGCAGCTTACGGAGGCAGGGGGTCTCTGGGGCCAACGTCCTGACTTTC	CASSLRRQGVSGANVLTF
TRBV5-1	TRBJ2-1	many	.	16	TGCGCCAGCAGCTTGGCCGGGGGGCACTCCGCCAATGAGCAGTTCTTC	CASSLAGGHSANEQFF
TRBV27	TRBJ2-2	few	.	13	TGTGCCAGCAATCCTACGGGGGCCGGGGAGCTGTTTTTT	CASNPTGAGELFF
TRBV20-1	TRBJ2-3	.	.	13	TGCAGTGCTAGAGCGCCTTCCGAGGATACGCAGTATTTT	CSARAPSEDTQYF
TRBV29-1	TRBJ2-5	many	TRBD1	11	TGCCTGGGGACAGAGCAAGAGACCCAGTACTTC	CLGTEQETQYF
TRBV9	TRBJ2-2	many	.	13	TGTGCCAGCGGGGGGGCAAACACCGGGGAGCTGTTTTTT	CASGGANTGELFF
TRBV20-1	TRBJ1-2	many	TRBD1	15	TGCAGTGCGAACCCCCCGGGACAGGGTGCCGGAAAGTACACCTTC	CSANPPGQGAGKYTF
TRBV29-1	TRBJ2-7	many	TRBD1	14	TGCAGCGTGGAAGGACAGGGGGGGTCCTACGAGCAGTACTTC	CSVEGQGGSYEQYF
TRBV12-3/TRBV12-4	TRBJ2-5	many	TRBD2	17	TGTGCCAGCAGTCGGACTAGCGGGGGGACCCTCCAAGAGACCCAGTACTTC	CASSRTSGGTLQETQYF
TRBV10-3	TRBJ2-2	.	.	15	TGTGCCATCAGTGAGCCCACTAGGGCGACCGGGGAGCTGTTTTTT	CAISEPTRATGELFF
TRBV4-1	TRBJ2-1	many	.	11	TGCGCCAGCAGCCGAAACAATGAGCAGTTCTTC	CASSRNNEQFF
TRBV11-2	TRBJ2-5	.	.	15	TGTGCCAGCAGCTTAGATCCAGGAGGGGCAGAGACCCAGTACTTC	CASSLDPGGAETQYF